These 12 T cell receptor beta chains were all obtained from the same sample, sequenced in a study of CXCR3-negative and CXCR3-positive naive CD8 T cells. Study-wide results and limits: In CXCR3-positive naive cells, the TRB CDR3s were more hydrophobic than in CXCR3-negative naive cells.

TRB cDNA was prepared as libraries by UMI-labeled 5' RACE. TCRdb reprocessed the 5' RACE reads, with one entry per CDR3 protein and no DNA. The table lists 110,000 or so distinct CDR3 sequences. Their antigen targets remain unknown. The sequenced material came from naive CXCR3+ CD8+ T cells from blood. Indicated subset: CD45RO-CCR7+CD27+CD95- naive CD8+ T cells expressing CXCR3 (TNR3+). These receptors all come from a human donor in good health. Some clones in this sample may be carry-over from other donors' samples.

The genes are TRBV28 and TRBJ1-4; TCRdb lists TRBD1, though no DNA is available to test this call. This CDR3 has 18 residues. The germline V gene encodes CDR1 MDHEN and CDR2 SYDVKM. The CDR3 is CASSSRDIRFATNEKLFF.

The CDR3 loop reads CASSPTDNADEQFF. This chain joins TRBV18 and TRBJ2-1; TCRdb's D call, TRBD1, is unchecked because there is no DNA. The CDR3 has 14 amino acids. Germline values: CDR1 KGHSH, CDR2 LQKENI.

V gene TRBV7-2 combines with J gene TRBJ2-5. The CDR3 covers 13 residues. The V gene's germline CDR1 is SGHTA and CDR2 FQGNSA. This CDR3 reads CASSFRDQETQYF.

The rearrangement uses TRBV15 and TRBJ1-4. This CDR3 has 16 residues. Germline V CDR1 and CDR2: LNHNV, YYDKDF (reference sequence). The CDR3 here is CATSRVTGATNEKLSF.

V gene TRBV13 combines with J gene TRBJ2-7; no DNA is available, so the TRBD1 call from TCRdb remains unchecked. Germline values: CDR1 PRHDT, CDR2 FYEKMQ (reference sequence). The CDR3 covers 14 residues. The CDR3 reads CASSLEDRVVEQYF. The complete variable domain, with remaining parts taken from reference TRBV13 and TRBJ2-7, reads AAGVIQSPRHLIKEKRETATLKCYPIPRHDTVYWYQQGPGQDPQFLISFYEKMQSDKGSIPDRFSAQQFSDYHSELNMSSLELGDSALYFCASSLEDRVVEQYFGPGTRLTVT.

The V and J genes are TRBV7-9 and TRBJ1-1; TCRdb outputs TRBD1, but without DNA this stays unchecked. CDR3 length: 14 amino acids. Germline V lookup: CDR1 SEHNR, CDR2 FQNEAQ (reference sequence). The CDR3 region is CASSLKPGQPEAFF.

The chain joins TRBV14 to TRBJ2-1; TCRdb's D call of TRBD1 is untestable without DNA. CDR1 and CDR2 (germline): SGHDN, FVKESK. The length of the CDR3 is 16 residues. The CDR3 spells CASSQVLPASYNEQFF.

The rearrangement uses TRBV20-1 and TRBJ2-7; TCRdb reports TRBD2, a call that lacks DNA to check it against. Per the germline V gene, CDR1 is DFQATT and CDR2 is SNEGSKA (reference sequence). The CDR3 is made up of 18 amino acids. CDR3 in amino acids: CSASPPHALAGDNYEQYF.

This chain uses TRBV28 with TRBJ1-5; absent DNA, TCRdb's TRBD1 call cannot be checked. This CDR3 spans 18 amino acids. Per the germline V gene, CDR1 is MDHEN and CDR2 is SYDVKM. The CDR3 is CASSQNDRGRQGDQPQHF.

The chain links TRBV29-1 to TRBJ2-1; the D gene TCRdb calls, TRBD1, cannot be checked with no DNA. CDR3 length equals 14 residues. The V gene's germline CDR1 is SQVTM and CDR2 ANQGSEA. The CDR3 is CSVYFQTGGNEQFF.

CDR3: CASSPPPAQDTQYF. The rearrangement links TRBV7-2 to TRBJ2-3; TCRdb's D gene call, TRBD1, goes unchecked for lack of DNA. In germline, CDR1 is SGHTA, CDR2 FQGNSA. CDR3 length: 14 residues.

J is TRBJ1-4 and V is TRBV7-8; absent DNA, TCRdb's TRBD1 call cannot be checked. Germline V gene sequence: CDR1 SGHVS, CDR2 FQNEAQ. This CDR3 comprises 16 residues. CDR3 amino acids: CASSPFDRPIPEKLFF.